These 16 T cell receptor beta chains were sequenced from one sample in a study of blood T cells in healthy people across ages. Primers used in a second PCR of about 6 to 11 cycles were a sample-barcoded 5' primer and a J-beta primer mix. TCRdb ran MiXCR on the 5' RACE reads and lists one entry per CDR3 protein. The data show approximately 680,000 distinct CDR3 sequences, approximately 30% seen once. The sample consisted of blood. Receptor source: a woman over 75 in good health.

Ten or more counts support this clonotype. The CDR3 nucleotides are TGTGCCAGCAGTGATCGTCTCATCCTATCGGACAGCTCTAACTATGGCTACACCTTC. Its translation is CASSDRLILSDSSNYGYTF. J is TRBJ1-2 and V is TRBV6-4; TRBD1 is a possible D gene (6 bases). Germline V gene data show CDR1 as MRHNA and CDR2 as SNTAGT. V lost 3 bases and J lost 0, with 23 bases in between. This CDR3 has 19 amino acids.

Remarks on this clonotype: This likely comes from a read error, as the CDR3 has no conserved phenylalanine or tryptophan at its end. This chain links TRBV6-2 or TRBV6-3 with TRBJ2-6; D unclear. CDR3 length equals 13 residues. Trimming removed 6 bases from V and 0 bases from J, with 3 bases in between. The germline V gene encodes CDR1 MNHEY and CDR2 SVGEGT. DNA for the CDR3: TGTGCCAGCAGGGACTCTGGGGCCAACGTCCTGACTGTC. Protein sequence: CASRDSGANVLTV.

This clonotype was observed many times. This rearrangement joins TRBV6-5 to TRBJ2-3; no clear D. In germline, CDR1 is MNHEY, CDR2 SVGAGI. This CDR3 has 14 residues. Deletions cut 0 bases from V and 3 bases from J, with 7 bases between. The CDR3 DNA sequence: TGTGCCAGCAGTTACTCGAGCCGGACAGATACGCAGTATTTT. Translation gives CASSYSSRTDTQYF.

DNA of the CDR3: TGTGCCAGCAGGGGACAGATGGACAATCAGCCCCAGCATTTT. This translates into CASRGQMDNQPQHF. This chain uses TRBV2 with TRBJ1-5, with 7 bases lining up with TRBD1. The CDR3 contains 14 residues. CDR1 is SNHLY, CDR2 FYNNEI, per germline. The V gene end was trimmed by 6 bases and the J gene end by 3 bases; junction bases not matched to a gene: 5.

V and J are TRBV28 and TRBJ1-6; weak D call: TRBD1 (6 bases). Germline V CDR1 and CDR2: MDHEN, SYDVKM. V dropped 3 bases and J dropped 7 bases, with 13 bases sitting between them. This CDR3 is 15 amino acids long. CDR3 DNA sequence: TGTGCCAGCAGTTTGTTACAGGGTACCAATTCACCCCTCCACTTT. Amino acid sequence: CASSLLQGTNSPLHF.

There are a few counts of this clonotype. This could be a read error, since a much larger clone is one nucleotide away. The chain couples TRBV10-3 to TRBJ2-1; D could derive from TRBD1 or TRBD2 (5 bases each). This CDR3 comprises 15 residues. The germline V gene encodes CDR1 ENHRY and CDR2 SYGVKD. The DNA of the CDR3 is TGTACCATCAGTGCCGATATGAGGGGCCCCAATGAGCAGTTCTTC. This gives the protein CTISADMRGPNEQFF.

This clonotype was counted at least ten times. The rearrangement uses TRBV15 and TRBJ2-3; D remains unclear. CDR1 and CDR2 (germline): LNHNV, YYDKDF (reference sequence). This CDR3 spans 13 amino acids. Trimming shortened V by 5 bases and J by 3 bases, and 9 bases separated the two germline ends. The CDR3 sequence: CATSWKTTDTQYF. The CDR3 coding sequence is TGTGCCACCAGCTGGAAGACGACAGATACGCAGTATTTT. Full variable domain (remainder filled in from reference TRBV15 and TRBJ2-3): DAMVIQNPRYQVTQFGKPVTLSCSQTLNHNVMYWYQQKSSQAPKLLFHYYDKDFNNEADTPDNFQSRRPNTSFCFLDIRSPGLGDTAMYLCATSWKTTDTQYFGPGTRLTVL.

In this sample, this clonotype turned up once. In this CDR3 the conserved last residue, phenylalanine or tryptophan, is missing, so a read error is likely. The V call is TRBV7-6, the J call TRBJ2-1, with a possible D match to TRBD2 (7 bases). Germline V gene sequence: CDR1 SGHVS, CDR2 FNYEAQ. CDR3 size: 16 residues. Trimming took off 1 base at V and 7 bases at J, with 17 bases between the two ends. The CDR3 spells CASSLVVGGGHNEQFS. The CDR3 nucleotides read TGTGCCAGCAGCTTAGTGGTAGGGGGGGGCCATAATGAGCAGTTCTCC.

The genes are TRBV12-3 or TRBV12-4 and TRBJ1-5; D ambiguous. V dropped 3 bases and J dropped 3 bases, with 15 bases sitting between them. The CDR3 totals 16 residues. The CDR3 protein is CASSFLGGHFNQPQHF. DNA of the CDR3: TGTGCCAGCAGTTTCCTAGGAGGGCACTTCAATCAGCCCCAGCATTTT.

This clonotype was seen repeatedly, ten times or more. Here the CDR3 reads CASSLGRRGTSGGREGNEQFF. The CDR3 nucleotides are TGTGCCAGCAGCTTGGGGAGAAGAGGGACTAGCGGGGGCCGAGAGGGCAATGAGCAGTTCTTC. This rearrangement joins TRBV7-3 to TRBJ2-1; 14 nucleotides align to TRBD2. The CDR3 extends over 21 amino acids. V lost 3 bases, J lost 6 bases, and 19 bases stayed unmatched. In germline, CDR1 is SGHTA, CDR2 FQGTGA.

The genes are TRBV28 and TRBJ2-2; TRBD1 or TRBD2 may be the D gene (5 bases each). Between the trimmed V and J ends, which lost 3 bases and 2 bases, there was a span of 10 bases. CDR1 and CDR2 from the germline V gene are MDHEN and SYDVKM. The CDR3 has 15 amino acids. CDR3 protein: CASSLPGANTGELFF. DNA for the CDR3: TGTGCCAGCAGTTTGCCCGGGGCTAACACCGGGGAGCTGTTTTTT. Full variable domain (rest looked up from reference TRBV28 and TRBJ2-2): DVKVTQSSRYLVKRTGEKVFLECVQDMDHENMFWYRQDPGLGLRLIYFSYDVKMKEKGDIPEGYSVSREKKERFSLILESASTNQTSMYLCASSLPGANTGELFFGEGSRLTVL.

This clonotype was recorded a few times. The chain is built from TRBV2 and TRBJ1-4; D gene unclear. The CDR3 length is 12 residues. Germline V gene data show CDR1 as SNHLY and CDR2 as FYNNEI. V was shortened by 6 bases and J by 4 bases, with 6 bases between the two germline ends. The CDR3 DNA reads TGTGCCAGCAGGGGTTTTAATGAAAAACTGTTTTTT. Residues: CASRGFNEKLFF.

This clonotype has only a few counts. The chain is built from TRBV20-1 and TRBJ1-4; D is perhaps TRBD1 (6 bases). V lost 6 bases and J 0 bases, leaving 11 bases between the germline ends. The germline V gene encodes CDR1 DFQATT and CDR2 SNEGSKA (reference sequence). The length of the CDR3 is 14 residues. The CDR3 is CSAYTGTTNEKLFF. The CDR3 bases are TGCAGTGCGTATACAGGGACAACTAATGAAAAACTGTTTTTT.

This clonotype was counted many times. V gene TRBV11-2 combines with J gene TRBJ2-3; D is unresolved. Per germline, CDR1 SGHAT and CDR2 FQNNGV. With 4 bases removed from V and 6 bases from J, the gap between germline ends came to 11 bases. This CDR3 is built from 13 residues. CDR3 residues: CASSWTPPDTQYF. CDR3 in DNA: TGTGCCAGCAGCTGGACGCCCCCCGATACGCAGTATTTT.

In the case of this clonotype: This may be a read error: a much more frequent sequence differs by one nucleotide. This chain uses TRBV15 with TRBJ2-7; D is perhaps TRBD1 (6 bases). Germline-derived CDR1 and CDR2 are LNHNV and YYDKDF (reference sequence). The CDR3 covers 14 residues. With 4 bases removed from V and 6 bases from J, the gap between germline ends came to 16 bases. The CDR3 loop reads CATSNPDSCGEQYF. CDR3 in DNA: TGTGCCACCAGCAACCCGGACAGTTGCGGCGAGCAGTACTTC.

The chain combines TRBV5-6 with TRBJ2-1; D remains ambiguous. This CDR3 comprises 12 residues. The germline gives CDR1 SGHDT, CDR2 YYEEEE. V shed 3 bases and J shed 5 bases, with 6 bases lying between them. In nucleotides, the CDR3 is TGTGCCAGCAGCTCTCTAGACAATGAGCAGTTCTTC. The encoded protein is CASSSLDNEQFF.